This TCR beta chain was profiled in a study of blood T cell repertoires in COVID-19. In the study overall: Samples of COVID-19 (acute and convalescent) were obtained from the United States, Italy and Spain. Nucleic acid was either cDNA or gDNA, and it came from T cells, B-cell-depleted T cells, or PBMCs.

In the authors' methods: Amplified reference gene primers provided the basis for estimating nucleated cell counts. Some clones are missing from TCRdb's copy, which holds only in-frame ones; the method was immunoSEQ multiplex PCR. From that table come the V and J calls and clone size; the DNA was used to work out D and trimming. The sample has fewer than 140,000 clones; about four fifths are singletons. CDR1 MDHEN and CDR2 SYDVKM come from the germline V gene. The trim removed 3 bases at V and 3 bases at J, leaving 5 bases unmatched. The length of the CDR3 is 14 residues. The receptor comes from a woman between 55 and 75 years old with acute or convalescent COVID-19. The sequenced sample consisted of peripheral blood. This sequence joins TRBV28 and TRBJ2-7; TRBD2 aligns across 7 bases. The chain's CDR3 is CASSFRGGSYEQYF. The CDR3 nucleotides are TGTGCCAGCAGTTTCCGGGGCGGGAGCTACGAGCAGTACTTC.